This T cell receptor (beta chain) stems from a study of vaccination and CD4 T cells after COVID-19. Study observations and caveats: Recorded median SARS-CoV-2-reactive clonotype numbers increased from about 20 to 38 without reaching significance.

Treatment noted: roughly ten-day PBMC culture with coronavirus spike peptide pools or control peptides (ViraFEST assay). Cultured CD4+ T cells had their DNA profiled by the Oncomine TCR Beta short-read assay. Genomic DNA from cultured CD4+ T cells was extracted. TCRdb used MiXCR to reprocess the PCR reads, holding one entry per CDR3 protein. The sample has about 18,000 distinct CDR3 sequences; 50% to 55% are singletons. V was trimmed by 6 bases and J by 5 bases, leaving 20 bases between them. The CDR3 sequence is 15 residues long. Germline CDR1 SGHVS, CDR2 FQNEAQ. As for this clonotype: Its antigen is undetermined.

The source material was CD4+ T cells from blood, cultured in vitro. This receptor was identified in a human donor who had recovered from COVID-19. J is TRBJ2-7 and V is TRBV7-8; weak D call: TRBD2 (5 bases). CDR3 bases: TGTGCCAGCAGTGCCCAGTGGACTGCGGTCAACGAGCAGTACTTC. Its protein is CASSAQWTAVNEQYF.